The entry below describes one TCR beta chain. Trimming took 3 bases from V and 0 from J; bases not matched to a gene: 9. The CDR3 is made up of 18 amino acids. CDR1 is SGHNT, CDR2 YYREEE, per germline (reference sequence). This entry is derived from a study of blood T cell repertoires in COVID-19. Study overall: T cells, B-cell-depleted T cells, or PBMCs provided the cDNA or gDNA that served as material.

Methods used by the authors: Quantification of nucleated cells was approximated via reference gene primer amplification. Here immunoSEQ multiplex PCR was the method, and the copy in TCRdb shows in-frame clones only, minus some. V and J calls and clone size follow that table, whereas D and trimming were derived from the DNA. The sample has approximately 200,000 clones, under 80% seen once; the top ten hold 12%. V and J are TRBV5-4 and TRBJ2-6, with 7 bases matching TRBD1. The sample consisted of peripheral blood. The TCR was taken from a woman between 45 and 60 years old with acute or convalescent COVID-19. The CDR3 sequence is CASSSLRDRSSGANVLTF. The CDR3, as DNA: TGTGCCAGCAGCTCACTCCGGGACAGAAGCTCTGGGGCCAACGTCCTGACTTTC.